This T cell receptor beta chain was obtained from a study of cytomegalovirus exposure and HLA in healthy donors. PCR was performed using 60 Vbeta and 13 Jbeta primers. The method was immunoSEQ multiplex PCR; TCRdb's version includes in-frame clones alone and lacks a portion of them. The profile covers approximately 89,000 clones, with approximately 80% appearing a single time and approximately 3.7% taken by the ten largest. Germline loops: CDR1 SNHLY, CDR2 FYNNEI. CDR3 length: 12 residues. V trimming: 8 bases; J trimming: 8 bases; junction bases outside the gene matches: 7. The sequenced material came from PBMCs. The sequence was obtained from a man younger than 45 in good health and CMV-seronegative. The V and J genes are TRBV2 and TRBJ1-1; 8 positions agree with TRBD1. The CDR3 DNA is TGTGCCAGCTTGGGACAGGCAACCGAAGCTTTCTTT. It yields the protein CASLGQATEAFF.